Reported below is one TCR beta chain. Its antigen is unidentified. The length of the CDR3 is 13 residues. The germline V gene has CDR1 SGHAT and CDR2 FQNNGV. V was trimmed by 5 bases and J by 4 bases, leaving 11 bases between them. This sample was included in a study of cytomegalovirus exposure and HLA in healthy donors. Vbeta (60) and Jbeta (13) primers were used in the PCR. Only in-frame clones appear in the TCRdb table, and some are missing; sequencing was by immunoSEQ multiplex PCR. Its table records fewer than 130,000 clones. Study-level findings and limits: Three of the chains that were CMV-associated were confirmed in vitro to be specific for CMV antigens. The study reported that TCR beta sequences accurately predicted HLA-A and HLA-B alleles in most subjects.

This chain joins TRBV11-2 and TRBJ1-1; D is undetermined. Specimen: PBMCs. The TCR was taken from a man aged 50 to 59 in good health and CMV-seronegative. In DNA, the CDR3 is TGTGCCAGCAGCCTATATCGGAGCACTGAAGCTTTCTTT. Protein product: CASSLYRSTEAFF.